The 9 T cell receptor beta chains in this list originate from one sample, sequenced in a study of blood T cell repertoires in COVID-19. Repertoires were generated with immunoSEQ multiplex PCR, while TCRdb's copy carries only in-frame clones and drops some. This table holds 200,000 to 250,000 clones, around 86% found once. Sample: peripheral blood. These receptors were obtained from a man in his sixties who had recovered from COVID-19.

In the case of this clone: Compared with germline, one end of the junction differs, possibly owing to a read error. The chain combines TRBV12-3 or TRBV12-4 with TRBJ1-1; no clear D gene. The CDR3 spans 12 residues. CDR3 sequence: CASSLAANGAFF. The CDR3 DNA is TGTGCCAGCAGCTTAGCAGCAAATGGAGCTTTCTTT.

V gene TRBV5-6 combines with J gene TRBJ1-1, with 7 nucleotides matching TRBD1. CDR1 is SGHDT, CDR2 YYEEEE, per germline. This CDR3 is 15 amino acids long. Losses at the gene ends were 0 bases for V and 4 bases for J; bases not matched to a gene: 6. CDR3 protein: CASSLAGGPFTEAFF. In nucleotides, the CDR3 is TGTGCCAGCAGCTTGGCAGGGGGGCCCTTCACTGAAGCTTTCTTT.

This chain links TRBV6-5 with TRBJ1-4; possibly TRBD1 for D (5 bases). V gave up 6 bases and J gave up 1 base, with 12 bases separating them. Germline V gives CDR1 MNHEY, CDR2 SVGAGI. CDR3 length: 15 residues. The CDR3 DNA reads TGTGCCAGCAGGGGACTCAGTTTAACTAATGAAAAACTGTTTTTT. It translates to CASRGLSLTNEKLFF.

The V and J genes are TRBV12-5 and TRBJ2-7; D is possibly TRBD2 (6 bases). Germline V CDR1 and CDR2: LGHNT, FRNRAP. The V end lost 1 base, the J end lost 6 bases, and 7 bases lay between the germline ends. The CDR3 is 12 amino acids. CDR3 region: CASGLGRGEQYF. The CDR3 DNA follows: TGTGCTAGTGGTTTGGGGCGGGGCGAGCAGTACTTC.

This chain joins TRBV3-1 (or the pseudogene TRBV3-2) and TRBJ2-5; D perhaps matches TRBD1 (5 bases). V lost 3 bases and J lost 4, with 9 bases in between. CDR1 LGHDT and CDR2 YNNKEL come from the germline V gene (reference sequence). The CDR3 contains 13 residues. For the CDR3, the DNA is TGTGCCAGCAGCCACCTAACAGGAGAGACCCAGTACTTC. Protein: CASSHLTGETQYF.

Here the CDR3 DNA reads TGTGCCAGCAGTCCCGGGTCGGAGACCCAGTACTTC. Residues: CASSPGSETQYF. The chain links TRBV5-6 to TRBJ2-5; D gene unclear. The germline V and J ends were trimmed by 5 bases and 5 bases, with 10 bases remaining between them. CDR3 length: 12 residues. In germline, CDR1 is SGHDT, CDR2 YYEEEE.

The chain joins TRBV29-1 to TRBJ2-1, with TRBD1 as a possible D gene (6 bases). V was shortened by 6 bases and J by 0 bases, with 12 bases between the two germline ends. This CDR3 spans 14 amino acids. The germline gives CDR1 SQVTM, CDR2 ANQGSEA. The CDR3 protein is CSVARGTSYNEQFF. The CDR3 DNA follows: TGCAGCGTCGCTAGGGGGACCTCCTACAATGAGCAGTTCTTC.

This clone has just one count. CDR3 nucleotides: TGTGCCTGGAAACACCCGGGACAGGGGGACACCTTC. Amino acids: CAWKHPGQGDTF. The rearrangement uses TRBV30 and TRBJ1-2; the match to TRBD1 covers 11 bases. With V trimmed by 4 bases and J by 12 bases, 7 bases remained unmatched. CDR1 is GTSNPN and CDR2 is SVGIG in the germline V gene (reference sequence). The CDR3 is 12 residues long. The full variable domain, rest sourced from reference TRBV30 and TRBJ1-2, is SQTIHQWPATLVQPVGSPLSLECTVEGTSNPNLYWYRQAAGRGLQLLFYSVGIGQISSEVPQNLSASRPQDRQFILSSKKLLLSDSGFYLCAWKHPGQGDTFGSGTRLTVV.

The rearrangement links TRBV24-1 to TRBJ2-1; 10 positions match TRBD2. Germline CDR1 reads KGHDR; CDR2 reads SFDVKD. The CDR3 has 16 residues. Unmatched junction bases numbered 7, after V lost 5 bases and J lost 4 bases. In DNA, the CDR3 is TGTGCCACCAGTGGAAGTAGCGGGGGGAGATACAATGAGCAGTTCTTC. It codes for CATSGSSGGRYNEQFF.